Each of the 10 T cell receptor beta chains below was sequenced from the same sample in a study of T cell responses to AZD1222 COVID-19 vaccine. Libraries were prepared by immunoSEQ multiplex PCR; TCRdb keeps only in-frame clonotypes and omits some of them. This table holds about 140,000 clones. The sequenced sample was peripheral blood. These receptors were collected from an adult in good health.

The CDR3, as DNA: TGTGCCAGCAGCCAGGAAATCTCCTACGAGCAGTACTTC. This encodes CASSQEISYEQYF. This chain uses TRBV3-1 (or the pseudogene TRBV3-2) with TRBJ2-7; D gene ambiguous. There are 13 residues in the CDR3. Trimming removed 3 bases from V and 0 bases from J, with 6 bases in between. Germline V gene data show CDR1 as LGHDT and CDR2 as YNNKEL (reference sequence).

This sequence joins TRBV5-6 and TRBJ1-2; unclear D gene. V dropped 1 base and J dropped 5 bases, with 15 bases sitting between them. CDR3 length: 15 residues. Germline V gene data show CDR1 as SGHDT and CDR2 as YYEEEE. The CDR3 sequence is CASSLRTAPTYGYTF. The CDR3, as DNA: TGTGCCAGCAGCTTGAGAACCGCTCCAACGTATGGCTACACCTTC.

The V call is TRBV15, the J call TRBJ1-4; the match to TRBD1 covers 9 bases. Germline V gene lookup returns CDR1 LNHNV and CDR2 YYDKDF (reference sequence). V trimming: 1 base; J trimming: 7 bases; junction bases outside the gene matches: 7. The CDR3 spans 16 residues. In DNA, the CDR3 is TGTGCCACCAGCAGAGTGGACGGGACAGGGTTTGAAAAACTGTTTTTT. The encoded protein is CATSRVDGTGFEKLFF.

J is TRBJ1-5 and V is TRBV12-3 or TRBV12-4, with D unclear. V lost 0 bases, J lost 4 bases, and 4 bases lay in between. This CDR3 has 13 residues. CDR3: CASSLAGNQPQHF. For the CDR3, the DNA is TGTGCCAGCAGTTTAGCAGGGAATCAGCCCCAGCATTTT.

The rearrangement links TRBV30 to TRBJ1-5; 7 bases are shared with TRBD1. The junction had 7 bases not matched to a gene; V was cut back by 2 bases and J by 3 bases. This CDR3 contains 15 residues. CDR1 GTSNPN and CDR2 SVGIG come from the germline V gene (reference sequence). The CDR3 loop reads CAWSSGTAPNQPQHF. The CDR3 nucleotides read TGTGCCTGGAGTTCCGGGACAGCCCCCAATCAGCCCCAGCATTTT.

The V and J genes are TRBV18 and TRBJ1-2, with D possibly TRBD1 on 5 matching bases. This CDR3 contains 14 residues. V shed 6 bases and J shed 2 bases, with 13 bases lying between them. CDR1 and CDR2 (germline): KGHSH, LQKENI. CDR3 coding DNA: TGTGCCAGCTCCGTGGACATCTTGAACTATGGCTACACCTTC. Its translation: CASSVDILNYGYTF. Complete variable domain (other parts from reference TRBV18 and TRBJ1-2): NAGVMQNPRHLVRRRGQEARLRCSPMKGHSHVYWYRQLPEEGLKFMVYLQKENIIDESGMPKERFSAEFPKEGPSILRIQQVVRGDSAAYFCASSVDILNYGYTFGSGTRLTVV.

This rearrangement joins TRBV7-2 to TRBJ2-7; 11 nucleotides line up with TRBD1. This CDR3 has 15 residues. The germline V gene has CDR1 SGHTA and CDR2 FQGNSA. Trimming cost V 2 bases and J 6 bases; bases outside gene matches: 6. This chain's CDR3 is CASSLRTGGLSEQYF. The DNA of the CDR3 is TGTGCCAGCAGCTTACGGACAGGGGGCCTGAGCGAGCAGTACTTC.

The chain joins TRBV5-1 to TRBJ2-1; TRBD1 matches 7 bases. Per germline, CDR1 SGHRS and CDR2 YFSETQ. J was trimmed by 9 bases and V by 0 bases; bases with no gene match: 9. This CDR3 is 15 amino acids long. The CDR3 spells CASSLVAGGSSEQFF. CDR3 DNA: TGCGCCAGCAGCTTGGTTGCAGGGGGTTCGAGTGAGCAGTTCTTC.

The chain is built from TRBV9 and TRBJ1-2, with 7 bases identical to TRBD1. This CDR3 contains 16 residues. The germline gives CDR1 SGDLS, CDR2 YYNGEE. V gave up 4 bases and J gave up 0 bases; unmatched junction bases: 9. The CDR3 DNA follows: TGTGCCAGCAGCCGAGGAAGGACAGGATCTAACTATGGCTACACCTTC. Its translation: CASSRGRTGSNYGYTF. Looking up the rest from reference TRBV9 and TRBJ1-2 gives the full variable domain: DSGVTQTPKHLITATGQRVTLRCSPRSGDLSVYWYQQSLDQGLQFLIQYYNGEERAKGNILERFSAQQFPDLHSELNLSSLELGDSALYFCASSRGRTGSNYGYTFGSGTRLTVV.

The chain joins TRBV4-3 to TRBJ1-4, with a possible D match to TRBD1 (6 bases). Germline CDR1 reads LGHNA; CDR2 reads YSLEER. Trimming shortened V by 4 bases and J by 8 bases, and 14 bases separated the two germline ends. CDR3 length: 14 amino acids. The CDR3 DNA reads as TGCGCCAGCAGCCGGACAGCCGTAATCGAAAAACTGTTTTTT. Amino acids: CASSRTAVIEKLFF.